A selection of T cell receptor beta chains follows, all from one sample in a study of blood T cell repertoires in COVID-19. Assay: immunoSEQ multiplex PCR; the TCRdb copy retains only in-frame clones and omits some. The sample yields about 320,000 clones, around 85% seen once. Source material: PBMCs or T cells enriched from blood (not recorded which). These receptors all stem from a woman in her thirties who had been exposed to COVID-19. Each CDR3 is given with its conserved first and last residue. A D gene is named only where the DNA matches it firmly. Some rows mark clone size as missing; the rest say once, few, many or name a class of expanded clone.

clone size	D gene	V gene	J gene	CDR3 DNA	CDR3 protein
-	TRBD2	TRBV10-3	TRBJ2-7	TGTGCCATCATGGGAAATACGGGAGGGCCAGCCGAGCAGTACTTC	CAIMGNTGGPAEQYF
once	-	TRBV11-2	TRBJ1-6	TGTGCCAGCAGCTTAGAGGCGGGTTATAATTCACCCCTCCACTTT	CASSLEAGYNSPLHF
-	-	TRBV28	TRBJ1-5	TGTGCCAGCAGTTTAAAGAAGGACGGATGGGGGGTAAATCAGCCCCAGCATTTT	CASSLKKDGWGVNQPQHF
-	-	TRBV5-4	TRBJ1-2	TGTGCCAGCAGCTTGAATAGGGGGAGGGATGGCTACACCTTC	CASSLNRGRDGYTF
-	-	TRBV19	TRBJ1-2	TGTGCCAGTAGTAATGAGGGGACATGGCATGGCTACACCTTC	CASSNEGTWHGYTF
many	-	TRBV9	TRBJ1-1	TGTGCCAGCAGCGTAGAACCGGGGTCTAACACTGAAGCTTTCTTT	CASSVEPGSNTEAFF
once	-	TRBV7-2	TRBJ1-5	TGTGCCAGCAACAAACAGGTTGGAGGCAATCAGCCCCAGCATTTT	CASNKQVGGNQPQHF
-	TRBD1	TRBV27	TRBJ1-5	TGTGCCAGCAGTGCCGGGACAGGGGATAGCAATCAGCCCCAGCATTTT	CASSAGTGDSNQPQHF
-	-	TRBV14	TRBJ1-2	TGTGCCAGCAGCCAAGATCCCGCGGGGGTGAACACCTTC	CASSQDPAGVNTF
-	-	TRBV10-3	TRBJ1-2	TGTGCCATCGGAGGGGCAGGGAGGACGAGTGGCTACACCTTC	CAIGGAGRTSGYTF
-	TRBD1	TRBV4-3	TRBJ2-1	TGCGCCAGCAGCCAAGGGACCACAGGGGATTATGAGCAGTTCTTC	CASSQGTTGDYEQFF
-	-	TRBV9	TRBJ1-1	TGTGCCAGCAGCGTAGGAACAGGGTGGAACACTGAAGCTTTCTTT	CASSVGTGWNTEAFF
-	-	TRBV11-2	TRBJ1-2	TGTGCCAGCAGCCTCACAGGGAGCGTACCAGCTAACTATGGCTACACCTTC	CASSLTGSVPANYGYTF
-	-	TRBV27	TRBJ1-4	TGTGCCAGCAGTAAGGACAGAGCTACTAATGAAAAACTGTTTTTT	CASSKDRATNEKLFF
-	TRBD1	TRBV27	TRBJ2-5	TGTGCCAGCAGTTTATCCGGGACAGGAGGAGAGACCCAGTACTTC	CASSLSGTGGETQYF
-	TRBD1	TRBV4-1	TRBJ1-5	TGCGCCAGCAGCCAGGGACAGGGAAATCAGCCCCAGCATTTT	CASSQGQGNQPQHF
-	-	TRBV3-1/TRBV3-2	TRBJ2-1	TGTGCCAGCAGCCTAATGGTGGGAGTAGCCTACAATGAGCAGTTCTTC	CASSLMVGVAYNEQFF
-	-	TRBV28	TRBJ1-2	TGTGCCAGCAATAGGGGTTTGAACTATGGCTACACCTTC	CASNRGLNYGYTF
-	-	TRBV9	TRBJ2-3	TGTGCCAGCAGCCCGAGGAGGGGGATTGACTTGCGGGAGACAGATACGCAGTATTTT	CASSPRRGIDLRETDTQYF
-	-	TRBV5-1	TRBJ1-6	TGCGCCAGCAGCTTGAATCAGAATTCACCCCTCCACTTT	CASSLNQNSPLHF
-	-	TRBV30	TRBJ1-1	TGTGCCTGGGGTAGGCACGGAGGGTCTGAAGCTTTCTTT	CAWGRHGGSEAFF
-	TRBD1	TRBV19	TRBJ1-2	TGTGCCAGCTCGGGGACAGGGGAATTCTATGGCTACACCTTC	CASSGTGEFYGYTF
-	TRBD1	TRBV9	TRBJ1-4	TGTGCCAGCAGCCGAGGAAATCCGGGACAGGGTCTGGAAAAACTGTTTTTT	CASSRGNPGQGLEKLFF
-	-	TRBV25-1	TRBJ1-5	TGTGCCAGCAGACAGGGAGATCAGCCCCAGCATTTT	CASRQGDQPQHF
-	TRBD1	TRBV7-9	TRBJ2-7	TGTGCCAGCAGCTCCGGACAGGGGCGCTCCTACGAGCAGTACTTC	CASSSGQGRSYEQYF
-	-	TRBV6-2/TRBV6-3	TRBJ1-2	TGTGCCAGCAGTAATACCCGGGGTCCGGCAGACGCCTTC	CASSNTRGPADAF
-	-	TRBV7-9	TRBJ1-4	TGTGCCAGCAGCCGTGCGAGACTAGGGAATGAAAAACTGTTTTTT	CASSRARLGNEKLFF
-	-	TRBV6-5	TRBJ1-3	TGTGCCAGCAGTTACAAGGGAGCTGGAAACACCATATATTTT	CASSYKGAGNTIYF
-	TRBD1	TRBV28	TRBJ1-2	TGTGCCACCGAGCCCCACGGACAGGGGAACGGCTACACCTTC	CATEPHGQGNGYTF
-	-	TRBV27	TRBJ2-4	TGTGCCAGCGGATTTGGGGGGGCCTATAGAAGGCTTCAGTACTTC	CASGFGGAYRRLQYF
-	TRBD2	TRBV30	TRBJ2-3	TGTGCCTGGAGTACCGGGACTAGCGACACAGATACGCAGTATTTT	CAWSTGTSDTDTQYF
once	TRBD1	TRBV28	TRBJ1-4	TGTGCCAGCAGCTTGACGACAGGGGGCCGTCACGGAAAACTGTTTTTT	CASSLTTGGRHGKLFF
-	-	TRBV7-9	TRBJ1-1	TGTGCCAGCACTTCCGGGGCCGGAGGGACTGAAGCTTTCTTT	CASTSGAGGTEAFF
-	-	TRBV19	TRBJ1-2	TGTGCCAGTAGGATGGTGGCCGAGGTATCGTCTGGCTACACCTTC	CASRMVAEVSSGYTF
-	TRBD2	TRBV2	TRBJ2-1	TGTGCCAGCAGTGAGGATAGCGGGGCGCCGAGCTCCTACAATGAGCAGTTCTTC	CASSEDSGAPSSYNEQFF
-	-	TRBV29-1	TRBJ1-6	TGCAGCGTGCCGGCTTCGGGTTCTTCTAACTATAATTCACCCCTCCACTTT	CSVPASGSSNYNSPLHF
-	TRBD2	TRBV3-1/TRBV3-2	TRBJ2-3	TGTGCCAGCAGCCAAGTTGACGCTAGCGGGGGGCCCCGGAGTACGCAGTATTTT	CASSQVDASGGPRSTQYF
-	TRBD1	TRBV9	TRBJ1-1	TGTGCCAGCAGCTCAGAGACAGGGAAGAACACTGAAGCTTTCTTT	CASSSETGKNTEAFF
-	TRBD1	TRBV4-3	TRBJ1-2	TGCGCCAGCAGCCACACCGGGACAGGGGCTGGTGGCTACACCTTC	CASSHTGTGAGGYTF
once	-	TRBV18	TRBJ1-1	TGTGCCAGCTCACCACCGAACAAGGACAGCATCGAAGCTTTCTTT	CASSPPNKDSIEAFF
-	-	TRBV6-5	TRBJ1-2	TGTGCCAGCAGTTACTCGGCCGGAGGAGATGGCTACACCTTC	CASSYSAGGDGYTF
-	-	TRBV20-1	TRBJ1-5	TGCAGTGCTAGTCCGGGGTTAGGTGGCAATCAGCCCCAGCATTTT	CSASPGLGGNQPQHF
once	TRBD1	TRBV27	TRBJ1-4	TGTGCCAGCAGTTCGATGATCCGGGACAGGGAGGAAAAACTGTTTTTT	CASSSMIRDREEKLFF
-	TRBD2	TRBV11-1	TRBJ2-1	TGTGCCAGCAGCCGCACTAGCGGGGGGGCCTATGAGCAGTTCTTC	CASSRTSGGAYEQFF
-	-	TRBV6-5	TRBJ1-1	TGTGCCAGCAGTTACTCAAATCCGAGAATGAACACTGAAGCTTTCTTT	CASSYSNPRMNTEAFF
-	-	TRBV2	TRBJ2-7	TGTGCCAGCAGTCTCGACAGGTCCTACGAGCAGTACTTC	CASSLDRSYEQYF
-	-	TRBV4-1	TRBJ1-3	TGCGCCAGCAGCCAAGAAAGGACATCTGGAAACACCATATATTTT	CASSQERTSGNTIYF
-	-	TRBV5-1	TRBJ1-3	TGCGCCAGCAGCTTGGCCGGGGGTCACTCTGGAAACACCATATATTTT	CASSLAGGHSGNTIYF
once	TRBD2	TRBV9	TRBJ2-2	TGTGCCAGCAGCGTAGTAGCTAGCGGGAGAACCGGGGAGCTGTTTTTT	CASSVVASGRTGELFF
-	-	TRBV5-4	TRBJ1-4	TGTGCCAGCAGCTTGGAAGGTGGGAGGGAAAAACTGTTTTTT	CASSLEGGREKLFF
-	TRBD2	TRBV5-1	TRBJ2-3	TGCGCCAGCAGCTTGGGTAGCGGGGGGGCTGAAGATACGCAGTATTTT	CASSLGSGGAEDTQYF
-	-	TRBV20-1	TRBJ1-1	TGCAGTGTCCGGGGGGACACTGAAGCTTTCTTT	CSVRGDTEAFF
-	-	TRBV6-5	TRBJ2-7	TGTGCCAGCAATCCCGCCTCGACAGACTCCTACGAGCAGTACTTC	CASNPASTDSYEQYF
-	-	TRBV12-2	TRBJ2-7	TGTGCAAGTCGCTTAGCGTCCAAGCTTAGCGGGCCTCCTTCCTACGAGCAGTACTTC	CASRLASKLSGPPSYEQYF
-	-	TRBV27	TRBJ1-5	TGTGCCAGCAGTGGAACAGGAGCCCAGCCCCAGCATTTT	CASSGTGAQPQHF
-	TRBD1	TRBV23-1	TRBJ2-7	TGCGCCAGCCCCCGGACAGGGGGCTTAGCGGGAGTCCGGGAGCAGTACTTC	CASPRTGGLAGVREQYF
-	-	TRBV29-1	TRBJ2-7	TGCAGCGTTGTACGTATTCAGGGAGAGCAGTACTTC	CSVVRIQGEQYF
-	-	TRBV12-5	TRBJ1-2	TGTGCTAGTGGTCCGGGGACACCGTATGGCTACACCTTC	CASGPGTPYGYTF